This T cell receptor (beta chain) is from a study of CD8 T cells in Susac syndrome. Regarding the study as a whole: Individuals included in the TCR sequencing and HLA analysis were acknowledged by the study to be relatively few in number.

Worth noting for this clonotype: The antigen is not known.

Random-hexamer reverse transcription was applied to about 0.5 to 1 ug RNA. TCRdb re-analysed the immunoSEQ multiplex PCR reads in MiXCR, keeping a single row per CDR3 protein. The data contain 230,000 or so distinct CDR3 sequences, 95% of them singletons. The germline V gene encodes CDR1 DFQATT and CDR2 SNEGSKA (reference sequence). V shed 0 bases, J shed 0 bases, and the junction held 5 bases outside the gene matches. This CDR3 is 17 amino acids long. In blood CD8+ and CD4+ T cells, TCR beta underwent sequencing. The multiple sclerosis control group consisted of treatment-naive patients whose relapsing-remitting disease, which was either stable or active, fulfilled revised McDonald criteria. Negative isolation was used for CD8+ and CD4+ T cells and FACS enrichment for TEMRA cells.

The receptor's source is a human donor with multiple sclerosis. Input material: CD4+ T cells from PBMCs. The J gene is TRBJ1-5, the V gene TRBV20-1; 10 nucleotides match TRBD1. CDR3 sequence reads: CSARDGTGEYSNQPQHF. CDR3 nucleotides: TGCAGTGCTAGAGATGGGACAGGGGAATATAGCAATCAGCCCCAGCATTTT.